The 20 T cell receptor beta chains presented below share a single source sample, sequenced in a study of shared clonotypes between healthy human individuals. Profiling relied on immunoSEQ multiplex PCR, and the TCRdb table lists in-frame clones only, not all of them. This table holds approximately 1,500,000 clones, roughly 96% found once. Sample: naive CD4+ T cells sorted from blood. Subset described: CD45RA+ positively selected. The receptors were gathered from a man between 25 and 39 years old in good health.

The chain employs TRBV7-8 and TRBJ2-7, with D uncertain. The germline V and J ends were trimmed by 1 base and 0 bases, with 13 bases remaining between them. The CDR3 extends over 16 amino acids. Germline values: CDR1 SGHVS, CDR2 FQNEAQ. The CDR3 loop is CASSLESGIRSYEQYF. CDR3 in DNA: TGTGCCAGCAGCTTAGAGTCGGGCATACGCTCCTACGAGCAGTACTTC.

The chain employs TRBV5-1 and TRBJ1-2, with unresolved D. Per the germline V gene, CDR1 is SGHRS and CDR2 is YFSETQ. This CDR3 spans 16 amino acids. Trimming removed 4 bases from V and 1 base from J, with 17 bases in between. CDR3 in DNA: TGCGCCAGCAGCGCCGGACCGACCCGAGTTAACTATGGCTACACCTTC. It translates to CASSAGPTRVNYGYTF.

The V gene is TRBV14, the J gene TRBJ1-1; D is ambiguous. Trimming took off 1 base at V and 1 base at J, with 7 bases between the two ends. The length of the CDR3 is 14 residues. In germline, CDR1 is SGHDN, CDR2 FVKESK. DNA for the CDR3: TGTGCCAGCAGCCAAGTAAGGACGAACACTGAAGCTTTCTTT. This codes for CASSQVRTNTEAFF.

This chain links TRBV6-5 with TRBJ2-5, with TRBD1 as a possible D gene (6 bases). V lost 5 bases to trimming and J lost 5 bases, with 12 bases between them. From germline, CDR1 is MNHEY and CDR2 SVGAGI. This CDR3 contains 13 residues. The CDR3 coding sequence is TGTGCCAGCAGTCACCGGGGACACGAGACCCAGTACTTC. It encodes CASSHRGHETQYF.

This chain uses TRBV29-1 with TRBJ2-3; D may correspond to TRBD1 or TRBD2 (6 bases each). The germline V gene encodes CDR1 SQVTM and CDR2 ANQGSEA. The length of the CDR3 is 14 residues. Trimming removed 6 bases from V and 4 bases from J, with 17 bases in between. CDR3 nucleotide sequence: TGCAGCGTCGAGGGGGGCCTCAACGCAGATACGCAGTATTTT. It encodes CSVEGGLNADTQYF.

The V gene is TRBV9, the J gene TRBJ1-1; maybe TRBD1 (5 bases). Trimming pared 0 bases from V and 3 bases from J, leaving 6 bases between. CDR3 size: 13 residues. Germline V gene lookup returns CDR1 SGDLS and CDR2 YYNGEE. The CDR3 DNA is TGTGCCAGCAGCGTAGTAGGGGACACTGAAGCTTTCTTT. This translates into CASSVVGDTEAFF.

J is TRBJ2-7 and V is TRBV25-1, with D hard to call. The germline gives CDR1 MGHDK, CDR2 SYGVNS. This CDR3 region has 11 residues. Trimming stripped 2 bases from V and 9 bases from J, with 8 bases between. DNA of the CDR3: TGTGCCAGCAGTGAACCAACAGTGCAGTACTTC. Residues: CASSEPTVQYF.

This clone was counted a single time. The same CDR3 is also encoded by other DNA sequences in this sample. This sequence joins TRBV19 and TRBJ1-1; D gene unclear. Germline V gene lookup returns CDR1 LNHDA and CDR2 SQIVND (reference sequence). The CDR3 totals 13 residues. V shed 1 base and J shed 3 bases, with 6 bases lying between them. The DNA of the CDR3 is TGTGCCAGTAGTATAGGGGGATACACTGAAGCTTTCTTT. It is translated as CASSIGGYTEAFF.

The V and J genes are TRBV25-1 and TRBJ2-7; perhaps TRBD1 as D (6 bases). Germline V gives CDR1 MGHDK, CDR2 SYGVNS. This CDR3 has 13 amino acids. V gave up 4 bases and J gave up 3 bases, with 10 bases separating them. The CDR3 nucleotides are TGTGCCAGCAGTGGGGACAAAAACTACGAGCAGTACTTC. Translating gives CASSGDKNYEQYF.

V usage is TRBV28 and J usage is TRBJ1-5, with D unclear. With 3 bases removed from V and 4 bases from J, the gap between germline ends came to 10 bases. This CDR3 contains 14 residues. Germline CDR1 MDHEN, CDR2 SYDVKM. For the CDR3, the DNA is TGTGCCAGCAGTTTGCCAGAAAGTAATCAGCCCCAGCATTTT. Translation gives CASSLPESNQPQHF. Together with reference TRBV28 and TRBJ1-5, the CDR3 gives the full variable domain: DVKVTQSSRYLVKRTGEKVFLECVQDMDHENMFWYRQDPGLGLRLIYFSYDVKMKEKGDIPEGYSVSREKKERFSLILESASTNQTSMYLCASSLPESNQPQHFGDGTRLSIL.

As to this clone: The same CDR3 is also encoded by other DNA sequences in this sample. The CDR3 coding sequence is TGTGCCAGCAGTTATAGCAATCAGCCCCAGCATTTT. It is translated as CASSYSNQPQHF. The rearrangement joins TRBV2 to TRBJ1-5, with D uncertain. This CDR3 is 12 amino acids long. Trimming left V 5 bases short and J 0 bases short, with 2 bases between. The V gene's germline CDR1 is SNHLY and CDR2 FYNNEI.

The CDR3 DNA is TGTGCCAGCAGTGAAGTAGGTCGGGGATTCCAAGAGACCCAGTACTTC. Its protein is CASSEVGRGFQETQYF. The chain carries TRBV2 and TRBJ2-5, with D perhaps matching TRBD2 (5 bases). Germline V lookup: CDR1 SNHLY, CDR2 FYNNEI. Trimming shortened V by 1 base and J by 1 base, and 13 bases separated the two germline ends. The CDR3 sequence is 16 residues long.

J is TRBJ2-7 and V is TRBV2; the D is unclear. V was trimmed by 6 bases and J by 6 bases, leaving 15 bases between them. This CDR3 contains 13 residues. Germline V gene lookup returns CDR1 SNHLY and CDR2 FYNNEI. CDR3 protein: CASRVNLRGEQYF. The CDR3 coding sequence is TGTGCCAGCAGGGTGAACCTTCGAGGCGAGCAGTACTTC. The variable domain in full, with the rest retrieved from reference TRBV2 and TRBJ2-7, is EPEVTQTPSHQVTQMGQEVILRCVPISNHLYFYWYRQILGQKVEFLVSFYNNEISEKSEIFDDQFSVERPDGSNFTLKIRSTKLEDSAMYFCASRVNLRGEQYFGPGTRLTVT.

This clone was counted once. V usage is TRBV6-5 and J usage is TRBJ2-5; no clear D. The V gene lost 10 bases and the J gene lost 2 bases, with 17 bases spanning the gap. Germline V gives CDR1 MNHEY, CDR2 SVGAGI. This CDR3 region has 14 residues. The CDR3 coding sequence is TGTGCCACCCGCCCCTCGGGTCGACAAGAGACCCAGTACTTC. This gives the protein CATRPSGRQETQYF.

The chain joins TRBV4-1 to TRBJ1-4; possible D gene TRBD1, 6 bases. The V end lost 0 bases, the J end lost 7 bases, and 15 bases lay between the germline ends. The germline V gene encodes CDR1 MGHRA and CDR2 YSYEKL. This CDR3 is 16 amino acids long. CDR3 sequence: CASSQDEGRGIEKLFF. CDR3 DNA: TGCGCCAGCAGCCAAGACGAGGGGAGGGGGATTGAAAAACTGTTTTTT.

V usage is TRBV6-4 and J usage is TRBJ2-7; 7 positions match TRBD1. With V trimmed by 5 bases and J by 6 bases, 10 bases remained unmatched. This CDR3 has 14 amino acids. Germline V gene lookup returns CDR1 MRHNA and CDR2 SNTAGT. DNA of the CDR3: TGTGCCAGCAGTATAACAGGGGCCGCTGGCGAGCAGTACTTC. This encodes CASSITGAAGEQYF.

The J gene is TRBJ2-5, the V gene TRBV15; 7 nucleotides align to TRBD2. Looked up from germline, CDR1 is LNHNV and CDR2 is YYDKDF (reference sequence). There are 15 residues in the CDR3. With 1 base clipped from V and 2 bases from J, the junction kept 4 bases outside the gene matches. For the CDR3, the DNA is TGTGCCACCAGCAGAGCGCCGGGAGGACAAGAGACCCAGTACTTC. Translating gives CATSRAPGGQETQYF.

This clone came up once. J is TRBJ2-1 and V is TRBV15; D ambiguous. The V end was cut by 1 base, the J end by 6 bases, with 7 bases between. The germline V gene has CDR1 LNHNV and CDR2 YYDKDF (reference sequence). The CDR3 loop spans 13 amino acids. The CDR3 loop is CATSRGPFNEQFF. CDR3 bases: TGTGCCACCAGCAGAGGCCCTTTCAATGAGCAGTTCTTC. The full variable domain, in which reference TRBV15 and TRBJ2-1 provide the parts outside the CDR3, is DAMVIQNPRYQVTQFGKPVTLSCSQTLNHNVMYWYQQKSSQAPKLLFHYYDKDFNNEADTPDNFQSRRPNTSFCFLDIRSPGLGDTAMYLCATSRGPFNEQFFGPGTRLTVL.

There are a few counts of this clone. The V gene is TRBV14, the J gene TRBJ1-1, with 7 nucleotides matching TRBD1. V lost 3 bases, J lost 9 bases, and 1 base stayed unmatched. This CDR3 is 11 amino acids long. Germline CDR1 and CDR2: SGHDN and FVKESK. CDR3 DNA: TGTGCCAGCAGCCAGGACAGGAAAGCTTTCTTT. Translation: CASSQDRKAFF.

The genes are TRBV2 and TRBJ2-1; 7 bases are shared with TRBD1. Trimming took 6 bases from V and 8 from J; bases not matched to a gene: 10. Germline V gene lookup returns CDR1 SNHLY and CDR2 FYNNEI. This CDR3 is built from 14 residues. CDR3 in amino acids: CASSPGQPVDEQFF. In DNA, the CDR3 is TGTGCCAGCAGCCCGGGACAGCCAGTCGATGAGCAGTTCTTC. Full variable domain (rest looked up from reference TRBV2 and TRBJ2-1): EPEVTQTPSHQVTQMGQEVILRCVPISNHLYFYWYRQILGQKVEFLVSFYNNEISEKSEIFDDQFSVERPDGSNFTLKIRSTKLEDSAMYFCASSPGQPVDEQFFGPGTRLTVL.